This TCR beta chain derives from a study of blood T cells in healthy people across ages. A second PCR, run for about 7 to 11 cycles, used a sample-barcoded 5' primer plus a J-beta primer mix. Researchers report that each sample yielded at least 3 million CDR3-containing paired-end reads. TCRdb redid the calling of the 5' RACE reads with MiXCR, one entry per CDR3 protein. Here the sample spans 550,000 to 600,000 distinct CDR3 sequences, less than 60% being singletons. V was shortened by 7 bases and J by 4 bases, with 13 bases between the two germline ends. From germline, CDR1 is SEHNR and CDR2 FQNEAQ (reference sequence). The CDR3 sequence is 13 residues long. This clonotype was counted only a few times.

Sequenced input: blood. The sequence was collected from a man older than 75 in good health. This sequence joins TRBV7-9 and TRBJ1-2; D is unclear. The CDR3 here is CASKGGDSYGYTF. The DNA of the CDR3 is TGTGCCAGCAAAGGCGGGGATAGCTATGGCTACACCTTC. The complete variable domain, with remaining parts taken from reference TRBV7-9 and TRBJ1-2, reads DTGVSQNPRHKITKRGQNVTFRCDPISEHNRLYWYRQTLGQGPEFLTYFQNEAQLEKSRLLSDRFSAERPKGSFSTLEIQRTEQGDSAMYLCASKGGDSYGYTFGSGTRLTVV.